This TCR beta chain was observed in a study of T cell changes during pregnancy in multiple sclerosis (dated by TCRdb to the late 2010s). A note on the overall study: The study examined how the T cell repertoire changed over the course of pregnancy in women with multiple sclerosis.

V and J lose 6 bases and 8 bases, and a span of 13 bases separates them. The CDR3 covers 11 residues, taking in both the cysteine and the phenylalanine. Just the 33-base CDR3 DNA is kept, in frame starting at base 1. The germline V gene supplies CDR1 SQVTM and CDR2 ANQGSEA. Library construction relied on the immunoSEQ multiplex PCR assay. Not all clones reach the TCRdb copy of this immuneACCESS table, which keeps in-frame sequences only. Checked studies attribute under half of the gap to unresolved V genes and leave the rest unexplained. The sample records 85,000 to 100,000 clones, 93% of which are singletons. About 0.95% of the sample lies in the top ten. Remarks on this clone: There is no known antigen for this receptor. No much larger clonotype is one base removed from it; base qualities were not supplied.

The material sequenced was peripheral blood, taken after pregnancy. This chain joins TRBV29-1 to TRBJ1-1; the D gene is possibly TRBD1, with 5 bases matching. This clonotype originated in a female donor with multiple sclerosis, enrolled in a pregnancy study. The nucleotide sequence is given as TGCAGCGTGGGGGGGGTTTGGGAAGCTTTCTTT. Its protein reads: CSVGGVWEAFF.